The 21 T cell receptor beta chains below were found in one sample sequenced in a study of cytomegalovirus exposure and HLA in healthy donors (dated by TCRdb to about 2017). The library was built by means of the immunoSEQ multiplex PCR assay. A mixture of 60 forward primers for TCR Vbeta segments and 13 reverse primers for TCR Jbeta segments was used in the multiplex PCR. In TCRdb, the immuneACCESS table is reduced to in-frame sequences with V and J assigned. These tables do not hold every clone; where another copy was compared, an unresolved V gene accounts for under half, and the others remain unexplained. The table for this sample lists 100,000 to 150,000 clones; approximately 17% of them were counted only once. The ten largest clones add up to approximately 2.6% of the sample. Sequencing was performed on PBMCs. The receptors derive from a female donor in good health and CMV-seropositive.

The chain links TRBV20-1 to TRBJ1-1; D possibly corresponds to TRBD1 (5 bases). The CDR3 is made up of 11 amino acids. Germline assignment: CDR1 DFQATT and CDR2 SNEGSKA (reference sequence). Trimming took 7 bases from V and 6 from J, leaving 12 bases between them. DNA of the CDR3: TGCAGTGTCGCAAAAGGGGCTGAAGCTTTCTTT. This translates into CSVAKGAEAFF.

The rearrangement joins TRBV7-6 to TRBJ2-7, with 9 positions matching TRBD2. The CDR3 consists of 15 residues. Germline CDR1 and CDR2: SGHVS and FNYEAQ. V lost 5 bases and J lost 2; bases outside the gene matches: 7. In nucleotides, the CDR3 is TGTGCCAGCAGCCCCGGGGCGGGAGGGCCCTACGAGCAGTACTTC. It translates to CASSPGAGGPYEQYF.

This clone was seen a few times. The chain joins TRBV5-8 to TRBJ1-5; tentatively, D is TRBD1 (6 bases). The CDR3 sequence is 14 residues long. Looked up from germline, CDR1 is SGHTS and CDR2 is YDEGEE. V was shortened by 3 bases and J by 3 bases, with 10 bases between the two germline ends. The CDR3 DNA is TGTGCCAGCAGCTGGGGGCGTTACAATCAGCCCCAGCATTTT. Protein product: CASSWGRYNQPQHF.

In this sample, this clone turned up a few times. The J gene is TRBJ2-1, the V gene TRBV6-4; TRBD2 matches at 12 bases. The CDR3 totals 15 residues. From germline, CDR1 is MRHNA and CDR2 SNTAGT. Trimming at V came to 0 bases and at J to 6 bases, leaving 0 bases not matched to a gene. CDR3 sequence reads: CASSDSTSGSNEQFF. In nucleotides, the CDR3 is TGTGCCAGCAGTGACTCGACTAGCGGGAGCAATGAGCAGTTCTTC.

The CDR3 is CASSVGARGRAFF. As DNA, the CDR3 is TGTGCCAGCAGTGTAGGGGCCAGGGGGCGAGCTTTCTTT. The J gene is TRBJ1-1, the V gene TRBV25-1, with TRBD1 matching 8 bases. The J segment lost 10 bases and the V segment lost 4 bases, leaving 8 bases of the junction unmatched. This CDR3 spans 13 amino acids. Germline CDR1 and CDR2: MGHDK and SYGVNS.

The J gene is TRBJ2-5, the V gene TRBV5-4, with TRBD2 matching 8 bases. V lost 8 bases, J lost 1 base, and 19 bases stayed unmatched. This CDR3 comprises 18 residues. Germline CDR1 reads SGHNT; CDR2 reads YYREEE (reference sequence). DNA of the CDR3: TGTGCCAGTAAATTACTTCGGTCGGGACTAGAACTCCAAGAGACCCAGTACTTC. This sequence encodes CASKLLRSGLELQETQYF.

The rearrangement uses TRBV20-1 and TRBJ2-1; the match to TRBD2 covers 9 bases. The germline V gene encodes CDR1 DFQATT and CDR2 SNEGSKA (reference sequence). The CDR3 contains 9 residues. The trim removed 8 bases at V and 13 bases at J, leaving 3 bases unmatched. This CDR3 reads CSSGRKQFF. The CDR3, as DNA: TGCAGTAGCGGGAGGAAACAGTTCTTC.

The gene calls are TRBV7-2 and TRBJ1-2; 7 bases match TRBD1. V was pared by 4 bases and J by 5 bases, with 10 bases of the junction left unmatched. Germline CDR1 SGHTA, CDR2 FQGNSA. CDR3 length equals 15 residues. CDR3 in DNA: TGTGCCAGCAGCTCACGACAGGGCCTTGGTTATGGCTACACCTTC. Translated: CASSSRQGLGYGYTF.

The chain joins TRBV28 to TRBJ1-4; D is uncertain. This CDR3 comprises 13 residues. CDR1 is MDHEN and CDR2 is SYDVKM in the germline V gene. Trimming cost V 7 bases and J 6 bases, with 12 bases left between them. The CDR3 sequence is CASTPTRDEKLFF. The CDR3 coding sequence is TGTGCCAGCACACCCACGAGGGATGAAAAACTGTTTTTT. The full variable domain, rest sourced from reference TRBV28 and TRBJ1-4, is DVKVTQSSRYLVKRTGEKVFLECVQDMDHENMFWYRQDPGLGLRLIYFSYDVKMKEKGDIPEGYSVSREKKERFSLILESASTNQTSMYLCASTPTRDEKLFFGSGTQLSVL.

The chain carries TRBV7-2 and TRBJ2-5; D is uncertain. V was clipped by 5 bases and J by 0 bases, with 13 bases between them. The germline V gene has CDR1 SGHTA and CDR2 FQGNSA. The CDR3 length is 15 residues. For the CDR3, the DNA is TGTGCCAGCAGCGCGCTCACTTGGTACCAAGAGACCCAGTACTTC. Translated, it gives CASSALTWYQETQYF.

In DNA form, the CDR3 reads TGCAGCGTTACGACAGGGAAGGACTATGGCTACACCTTC. Translated: CSVTTGKDYGYTF. The V call is TRBV29-1, the J call TRBJ1-2, with 7 bases identical to TRBD1. V was pared by 5 bases and J by 3 bases, with 6 bases of the junction left unmatched. This CDR3 is built from 13 residues. The germline gives CDR1 SQVTM, CDR2 ANQGSEA.

This clone turned up a few times. The V and J genes are TRBV14 and TRBJ1-3; 9 positions agree with TRBD1. Germline lookup yields CDR1 SGHDN and CDR2 FVKESK. V lost 4 bases to trimming and J lost 0 bases; unmatched junction nucleotides: 4. The CDR3 spans 16 residues. The CDR3 DNA follows: TGTGCCAGCAGCCGATTGACAGGGGGCTCTGGAAACACCATATATTTT. Protein product: CASSRLTGGSGNTIYF.

This chain joins TRBV6-5 and TRBJ1-1, with 8 bases fitting TRBD1. The V gene end was trimmed by 5 bases and the J gene end by 4 bases; junction bases not matched to a gene: 6. Germline V gives CDR1 MNHEY, CDR2 SVGAGI. The CDR3 is 14 residues long. CDR3 coding DNA: TGTGCCAGCAGTACACCGGACAGGGTCACTGAAGCTTTCTTT. Protein product: CASSTPDRVTEAFF.

This sequence joins TRBV29-1 and TRBJ2-5; D possibly corresponds to TRBD1 (7 bases). V dropped 8 bases and J dropped 1 base, with 23 bases sitting between them. Germline assignment: CDR1 SQVTM and CDR2 ANQGSEA. The CDR3 consists of 16 residues. The CDR3 is CSTLGGVPGGQETQYF. CDR3 in DNA: TGCAGCACTCTGGGGGGAGTACCAGGGGGCCAAGAGACCCAGTACTTC.

This clone showed up just a few times. The chain joins TRBV15 to TRBJ2-1, with D tentatively TRBD2 (6 bases). The CDR3 has 15 residues. Trimming cost V 0 bases and J 2 bases, with 8 bases left between them. Germline V gene data show CDR1 as LNHNV and CDR2 as YYDKDF (reference sequence). CDR3 bases: TGTGCCACCAGCAGAGAACTAGCTACCTACAATGAGCAGTTCTTC. It encodes CATSRELATYNEQFF.

The chain recombines TRBV5-1 with TRBJ2-1, with 10 positions matching TRBD2. Trimming cost V 6 bases and J 4 bases; bases outside gene matches: 4. The CDR3 sequence is 14 residues long. CDR1 is SGHRS and CDR2 is YFSETQ in the germline V gene. The CDR3 DNA sequence: TGCGCCAGCACTGTAGCGGGGGGTTACAATGAGCAGTTCTTC. This codes for CASTVAGGYNEQFF.

There are a few counts of this clone. The J gene is TRBJ1-2, the V gene TRBV2; D is unresolved. Trimming left V 7 bases short and J 4 bases short, with 16 bases between. CDR3 length: 14 residues. CDR1 is SNHLY and CDR2 is FYNNEI in the germline V gene. CDR3 sequence: CASTGGTGRYGYTF. CDR3 sequence (DNA): TGTGCCAGCACCGGAGGCACTGGGCGCTATGGCTACACCTTC.

This sequence joins TRBV28 and TRBJ2-7; 9 nucleotides agree with TRBD1. Germline V CDR1 and CDR2: MDHEN, SYDVKM. Trimming at V came to 7 bases and at J to 4 bases, leaving 5 bases not matched to a gene. This CDR3 has 13 amino acids. CDR3 sequence: CASNFGTGYEQYF. The CDR3 DNA reads as TGTGCCAGCAACTTCGGGACAGGGTACGAGCAGTACTTC.

Only one count was recorded for this clone. V is TRBV15 and J is TRBJ2-2, with 8 positions matching TRBD2. The CDR3 has 17 residues. Germline V gene sequence: CDR1 LNHNV, CDR2 YYDKDF (reference sequence). Trimming cost V 1 base and J 2 bases; bases outside gene matches: 6. The CDR3 bases are TGTGCCACCAGCAGAGGCCCGGGGGGGAAAAACACCGGGGAGCTGTTTTTT. It is translated as CATSRGPGGKNTGELFF.

This clone has more than one count but fewer than ten. The V and J genes are TRBV29-1 and TRBJ2-1; perhaps TRBD1 as D (6 bases). Germline CDR1 SQVTM, CDR2 ANQGSEA. Trimming cost V 7 bases and J 6 bases, with 13 bases left between them. The CDR3 has 12 amino acids. Here the CDR3 DNA reads TGCAGCGGGGGTAGACAGGCCAATGAGCAGTTCTTC. It codes for CSGGRQANEQFF.

This clone has more than one count but fewer than ten. This rearrangement joins TRBV10-1 to TRBJ2-7; 13 nucleotides agree with TRBD2. From germline, CDR1 is WNHNN and CDR2 SYGVQD (reference sequence). V shed 2 bases and J 2 bases; nucleotides not matched to a gene: 0. This CDR3 comprises 15 residues. CDR3 DNA: TGCGCCAGCAGTGAGGGACTAGCGGGGGCCTACGAGCAGTACTTC. Its protein product is CASSEGLAGAYEQYF.